The clone carrying this T cell receptor beta chain was detected ten times or more. Its antigen is not identified. This record belongs to a study of blood T cells in healthy people across ages. Trimming left V 3 bases short and J 4 bases short, with 3 bases between. CDR3 length: 11 amino acids. CDR1 is LGHDT, CDR2 YNNKEL, per germline (reference sequence). Overall study results and limits: Whereas aged donors had fewer naive CD4+ cells, long-lived donors had more of them and higher diversity.

Total RNA, at least 5.5 micrograms per sample, came from PBMCs. For the second PCR, which ran for roughly 6 to 12 cycles, a sample-barcoded 5' primer and a J-beta primer mix were used. The authors tagged each cDNA molecule using a template-switch adaptor with 12 random nucleotides. From each sample, at least 3 million paired-end reads containing CDR3 were obtained. TCRdb reprocessed the 5' RACE reads via MiXCR and lists one record per CDR3 protein. The repertoire has over 1,200,000 distinct CDR3 sequences, 55% to 75% of them found once; the top ten carry about 6.7%. V is TRBV3-1 and J is TRBJ1-2; D unresolved. The specimen sequenced was blood. This sequence originates from a man aged 18-30 years in good health. The CDR3 sequence: CASSQGYGYTF. CDR3 nucleotides: TGTGCCAGCAGCCAGGGCTATGGCTACACCTTC. The full variable domain, with the rest looked up from reference TRBV3-1 and TRBJ1-2, is DTAVSQTPKYLVTQMGNDKSIKCEQNLGHDTMYWYKQDSKKFLKIMFSYNNKELIINETVPNRFSPKSPDKAHLNLHINSLELGDSAVYFCASSQGYGYTFGSGTRLTVV.